These 15 T cell receptor beta chains came from one sample sequenced in a study of beta chain features in type 1 diabetes. Reverse transcribing all isolated RNA meant expressed TCRB transcripts were sequenced. Data came from immunoSEQ multiplex PCR; TCRdb stores just in-frame clones and leaves some out. This table has about 470,000 clones, about 29% appearing once. The sample comprised naive CD4+ T cells from blood. The receptors stem from a man between 18 and 35 years old in good health.

The chain combines TRBV18 with TRBJ2-1; 8 nucleotides match TRBD2. The length of the CDR3 is 16 residues. Trimming cost V 5 bases and J 8 bases; bases outside gene matches: 14. Per germline, CDR1 KGHSH and CDR2 LQKENI. CDR3 protein: CASSEGSGTSVDEQFF. The CDR3 DNA reads as TGTGCCAGCTCAGAGGGTTCCGGGACTAGTGTCGATGAGCAGTTCTTC.

This clone has more than one count but fewer than ten. The V call is TRBV30, the J call TRBJ1-1; 8 bases fit TRBD1. Losses at the gene ends were 4 bases for V and 3 bases for J; bases not matched to a gene: 1. CDR3 length equals 12 residues. Germline values: CDR1 GTSNPN, CDR2 SVGIG (reference sequence). The CDR3 here is CAWTGGHTEAFF. DNA for the CDR3: TGTGCCTGGACAGGGGGCCACACTGAAGCTTTCTTT.

A few counts support this clone. V and J are TRBV7-9 and TRBJ2-3; TRBD2 aligns across 10 bases. There are 18 residues in the CDR3. J gave up 0 bases and V 8 bases, and 14 bases lay outside the gene matches. Germline V gene sequence: CDR1 SEHNR, CDR2 FQNEAQ (reference sequence). In DNA form, the CDR3 reads TGTGCCAGCGACATCCCACTAGCGGGACGCACTAGCACAGATACGCAGTATTTT. Residues: CASDIPLAGRTSTDTQYF.

This clone was observed a handful of times. The chain combines TRBV30 with TRBJ1-2; the D gene is possibly TRBD1 (5 bases). V gave up 3 bases and J gave up 8 bases, with 16 bases separating them. This CDR3 is built from 13 residues. Germline values: CDR1 GTSNPN, CDR2 SVGIG (reference sequence). This CDR3 reads CAWSPYGTGGYTF. The CDR3 coding sequence is TGTGCCTGGAGCCCCTACGGGACGGGAGGCTACACCTTC.

The CDR3 is CASSDPNEKLFF. The DNA for the CDR3 is TGTGCCAGCAGCGACCCTAATGAAAAACTGTTTTTT. The chain links TRBV7-2 to TRBJ1-4; D remains ambiguous. The ends were cut back, 5 bases at V and 3 bases at J, with 4 bases in the middle. The CDR3 has 12 amino acids. Germline values: CDR1 SGHTA, CDR2 FQGNSA.

V and J are TRBV6-5 and TRBJ2-7, with 9 bases lining up with TRBD2. CDR1 MNHEY and CDR2 SVGAGI come from the germline V gene. The CDR3 runs 13 residues. Germline trimming cut 6 bases from V and 5 bases from J; bases unmatched to any gene: 5. The CDR3 sequence is CASRRGRVNEQYF. For the CDR3, the DNA is TGTGCCAGCAGGCGCGGGAGGGTGAACGAGCAGTACTTC.

This clone was observed a handful of times. The chain recombines TRBV11-1 with TRBJ2-1; TRBD1 is a possible D gene (5 bases). The germline V gene has CDR1 SGHAT and CDR2 FQDESV (reference sequence). V was pared by 3 bases and J by 1 base, with 7 bases between. The CDR3 consists of 14 residues. CDR3 DNA: TGTGCCAGCAGCTTCCAGGGATCCTACAATGAGCAGTTCTTC. Encoded protein: CASSFQGSYNEQFF.

Only a few counts were recorded for this clone. V gene TRBV30 combines with J gene TRBJ1-1, with D maybe TRBD1 (6 bases). The CDR3 extends over 13 amino acids. Germline CDR1 GTSNPN, CDR2 SVGIG (reference sequence). The V and J ends lost 3 bases and 7 bases respectively, with 15 bases between them. The CDR3 region has the DNA TGTGCCTGGAGCCCCGGATGGGGGCATGAAGCTTTCTTT. It encodes CAWSPGWGHEAFF. Supplemented by reference TRBV30 and TRBJ1-1, the full variable domain reads SQTIHQWPATLVQPVGSPLSLECTVEGTSNPNLYWYRQAAGRGLQLLFYSVGIGQISSEVPQNLSASRPQDRQFILSSKKLLLSDSGFYLCAWSPGWGHEAFFGQGTRLTVV.

CDR3 protein: CASSQSDLAAGELFF. DNA for the CDR3: TGCGCCAGCAGTCAATCGGATCTAGCGGCCGGGGAGCTGTTTTTT. The chain recombines TRBV23-1 with TRBJ2-2; TRBD2 aligns across 7 bases. TRBV23-1 is given ORF status, its function remaining uncertain. J gave up 6 bases and V 0 bases, and 4 bases lay outside the gene matches. This CDR3 spans 15 amino acids.

Only one count was recorded for this clone. The rearrangement joins TRBV25-1 to TRBJ2-5, with TRBD2 identical over 12 bases. The V gene's germline CDR1 is MGHDK and CDR2 SYGVNS. With V trimmed by 4 bases and J by 5 bases, 14 bases remained unmatched. The CDR3 length is 18 residues. CDR3 region: CASSGQRPSGRVLETQYF. In DNA form, the CDR3 reads TGTGCCAGCAGTGGGCAAAGGCCTAGCGGGAGGGTGCTGGAGACCCAGTACTTC.

DNA of the CDR3: TGTGCCAGCAGCTTAGGGTGGGTGCGGACGCCTACCTACGAGCAGTACTTC. Amino acid sequence: CASSLGWVRTPTYEQYF. The V call is TRBV11-2, the J call TRBJ2-7; D is undetermined. This CDR3 is built from 17 residues. With 1 base removed from V and 2 bases from J, the gap between germline ends came to 18 bases. Looked up from germline, CDR1 is SGHAT and CDR2 is FQNNGV.

The chain carries TRBV23-1 and TRBJ2-7; D is perhaps TRBD2 (5 bases). TRBV23-1 is treated as an ORF (open reading frame) with a function not yet certain. Trimming stripped 0 bases from V and 2 bases from J, with 14 bases between. The length of the CDR3 is 16 residues. The DNA for the CDR3 is TGCGCCAGCAGTCAATCACCTCCGGGGTCCACCTACGAGCAGTACTTC. Its protein product is CASSQSPPGSTYEQYF.

V gene TRBV10-1 combines with J gene TRBJ1-1, with D perhaps TRBD1 (5 bases). This CDR3 has 13 residues. The V gene lost 2 bases and the J gene lost 2 bases, with 6 bases spanning the gap. Germline V lookup: CDR1 WNHNN, CDR2 SYGVQD (reference sequence). As DNA, the CDR3 is TGCGCCAGCAGTGAGGGGGGAAACACTGAAGCTTTCTTT. It specifies CASSEGGNTEAFF.

This clone was seen more than once but under ten times. The CDR3 loop is CASSEDRFPKNIQYF. CDR3 sequence (DNA): TGCGCCAGCAGCGAGGACAGGTTCCCCAAAAACATTCAGTACTTC. V and J are TRBV5-1 and TRBJ2-4; 7 bases map to TRBD1. Per the germline V gene, CDR1 is SGHRS and CDR2 is YFSETQ. The CDR3 sequence is 15 residues long. V was clipped by 4 bases and J by 2 bases; unmatched bases: 6.

The V and J genes are TRBV10-3 and TRBJ2-4; TRBD1 aligns across 7 bases. The germline CDR1 and CDR2 sequences are ENHRY and SYGVKD. V was clipped by 8 bases and J by 5 bases; unmatched bases: 3. This CDR3 has 12 residues. The CDR3: CAIRDSQNIQYF. The CDR3 DNA follows: TGTGCCATCCGGGACAGTCAAAACATTCAGTACTTC.